The T cell receptor (beta chain) under discussion was sequenced for a study of vaccination and CD4 T cells after COVID-19. There are a few counts of this clonotype. Its antigen remains unidentified. Treatment indicated: roughly 10-day PBMC culture with coronavirus spike peptide pools or control peptides (ViraFEST assay). CD4+ T lymphocytes from the unexposed donor were collected before the COVID-19 pandemic (2011-2018). The ViraFEST method relied on peptide pools to expand antigen-specific T cells, followed by TCR sequencing. At both days 3 and 7, half the medium was replaced with fresh IL-2 medium. This CDR3 contains 15 residues. The germline gives CDR1 DFQATT, CDR2 SNEGSKA (reference sequence). V was cut by 3 bases and J by 4 bases, with 18 bases left in between. Study-wide findings and caveats: There was no significant change from around 20 to 38 median reactive clonotypes.

An Oncomine TCR Beta short-read assay was used to sequence the DNA from cultured CD4+ T cells. MiXCR, applied by TCRdb to the PCR reads, yields one record per CDR3 protein. Here the sample spans fewer than 3,500 distinct CDR3 sequences, roughly a quarter being singletons. The chain links TRBV20-1 to TRBJ2-5; a weak D match, TRBD2 (7 bases). The sequencing sample was made of CD4+ T cells from blood, cultured in vitro. The receptor's source is a human donor in good health. In DNA, the CDR3 is TGCAGTGCTAGCACCCGGGGCGGGGGCGGAGAGACCCAGTACTTC. Translated: CSASTRGGGGETQYF.